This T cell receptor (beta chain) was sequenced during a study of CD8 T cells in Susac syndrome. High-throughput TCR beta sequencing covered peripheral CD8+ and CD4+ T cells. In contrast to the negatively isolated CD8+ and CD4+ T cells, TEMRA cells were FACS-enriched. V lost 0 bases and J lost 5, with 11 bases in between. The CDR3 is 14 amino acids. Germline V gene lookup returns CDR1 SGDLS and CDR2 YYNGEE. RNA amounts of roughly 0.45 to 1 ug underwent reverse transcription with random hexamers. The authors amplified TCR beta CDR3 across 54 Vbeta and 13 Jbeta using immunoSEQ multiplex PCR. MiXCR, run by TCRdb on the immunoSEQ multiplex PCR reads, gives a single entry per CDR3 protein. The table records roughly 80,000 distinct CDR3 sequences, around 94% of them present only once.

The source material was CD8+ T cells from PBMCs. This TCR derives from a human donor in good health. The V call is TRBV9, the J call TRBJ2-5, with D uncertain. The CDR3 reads CASSVGVSWETQYF. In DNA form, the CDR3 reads TGTGCCAGCAGCGTAGGAGTTAGCTGGGAGACCCAGTACTTC.